Listed here is a single T cell receptor beta chain. These data belong to a study of blood T cell repertoires in COVID-19. Sequencing was performed with immunoSEQ multiplex PCR; in TCRdb, only in-frame clones are kept and a portion is missing. The table includes fewer than 150,000 clones, about 85% detected once. The CDR3 length is 15 residues. Germline CDR1 and CDR2: SQVTM and ANQGSEA. V dropped 2 bases and J dropped 2 bases, with 16 bases sitting between them. V is TRBV29-1 and J is TRBJ2-7; D is possibly TRBD1 (7 bases). Input material: peripheral blood. The source of this sequence is a woman aged 55-70 years with COVID-19, enrolled during active disease. CDR3 in DNA: TGCAGCGTTGAAAAGCAGGGGGGCGGGGCCTACGAGCAGTACTTC. Protein sequence: CSVEKQGGGAYEQYF.